A single sample gave rise to the 30 T cell receptor beta chains below, sequenced in a study of shared clonotypes between healthy human individuals. The method was immunoSEQ multiplex PCR; TCRdb's version includes in-frame clones alone and lacks a portion of them. This table holds millions of clones, around 94% found once. The sequencing input was naive CD4+ T cells sorted from blood. As to subset: CD45RA+ positively selected. These TCRs come from a man aged 18 to 35 in good health.

With respect to this clone: The same CDR3 can be traced to other DNA sequences in this sample. V usage is TRBV6-5 and J usage is TRBJ2-7; 7 bases line up with TRBD1. V shed 2 bases and J 6 bases; nucleotides not matched to a gene: 4. The CDR3 contains 13 residues. The germline V gene encodes CDR1 MNHEY and CDR2 SVGAGI. CDR3 sequence reads: CASSYRQGGEQYF. DNA for the CDR3: TGTGCCAGCAGTTACCGACAGGGTGGCGAGCAGTACTTC.

The rearrangement links TRBV2 to TRBJ1-5; D is unresolved. Trimming pared 4 bases from V and 2 bases from J, leaving 12 bases between. The germline CDR1 and CDR2 sequences are SNHLY and FYNNEI. This CDR3 is 15 amino acids long. CDR3 sequence: CASSGRGIGNQPQHF. CDR3 nucleotide sequence: TGTGCCAGCAGTGGGCGGGGAATTGGCAATCAGCCCCAGCATTTT.

This clone was seen a single time. The identical CDR3 is also encoded by other nucleotide sequences in the sample. The CDR3 DNA reads TGTGCCAGCAGCTTAGGGTCACCTCAAGAGACCCAGTACTTC. This encodes CASSLGSPQETQYF. V gene TRBV7-2 combines with J gene TRBJ2-5; D remains unclear. The CDR3 length is 14 residues. The germline V gene has CDR1 SGHTA and CDR2 FQGNSA. Trimming took off 1 base at V and 2 bases at J, with 8 bases between the two ends.

The chain joins TRBV7-9 to TRBJ2-7; D is possibly TRBD1 (6 bases). There are 13 residues in the CDR3. In germline, CDR1 is SEHNR, CDR2 FQNEAQ (reference sequence). V dropped 7 bases and J dropped 2 bases, with 12 bases sitting between them. The CDR3 loop is CASNTDSTYEQYF. The CDR3 nucleotides are TGTGCCAGCAACACGGACAGTACCTACGAGCAGTACTTC.

The chain combines TRBV10-3 with TRBJ2-6; D unclear. The V and J ends lost 6 bases and 0 bases respectively, with 9 bases between them. This CDR3 has 15 residues. Germline CDR1 reads ENHRY; CDR2 reads SYGVKD. This CDR3 reads CAISEPASGANVLTF. As DNA, the CDR3 is TGTGCCATCAGCGAACCAGCCTCTGGGGCCAACGTCCTGACTTTC.

Worth noting for this clone: One end of the junction is discordant with germline, which a read error may explain. The chain links TRBV7-7 to TRBJ2-5; D remains ambiguous. The CDR3 consists of 20 residues. In germline, CDR1 is SSHAT, CDR2 FNYEAQ (reference sequence). CDR3 region: CASSSEEVGRPNPNQETQYF. As DNA, the CDR3 is TGTGCTAGCAGCTCCGAGGAAGTGGGCAGGCCTAATCCGAACCAAGAGACCCAGTACTTC.

V and J are TRBV7-2 and TRBJ2-5; possibly TRBD1 for D (8 bases). V lost 6 bases, J lost 5 bases, and 19 bases lay in between. The CDR3 length is 15 residues. CDR1 and CDR2 (germline): SGHTA, FQGNSA. The CDR3 nucleotides are TGTGCCAGCAGACAAAACAGGGGGGGCGGGGAGACCCAGTACTTC. Protein product: CASRQNRGGGETQYF.

This clone was seen repeatedly, ten times or more. In the same sample, other DNA sequences code for this CDR3. The CDR3 bases are TGTGCCAGCTCACCACCGAGCACAGATACGCAGTATTTT. This codes for CASSPPSTDTQYF. The chain carries TRBV18 and TRBJ2-3; D gene unclear. CDR3 length: 13 amino acids. Germline lookup yields CDR1 KGHSH and CDR2 LQKENI. Trimming left V 0 bases short and J 0 bases short, with 1 base between.

The CDR3 spells CASSSRGSLDLGEQYF. In nucleotides, the CDR3 is TGTGCCAGCAGCTCCCGAGGGTCTCTTGATTTGGGCGAGCAGTACTTC. The rearrangement uses TRBV7-6 and TRBJ2-7; tentatively, D is TRBD2 (5 bases). V lost 4 bases to trimming and J lost 6 bases, with 22 bases between them. The germline V gene encodes CDR1 SGHVS and CDR2 FNYEAQ. The CDR3 consists of 16 residues.

The gene calls are TRBV19 and TRBJ2-7; 15 nucleotides match TRBD2. From germline, CDR1 is LNHDA and CDR2 SQIVND (reference sequence). This CDR3 spans 15 amino acids. Germline trimming cut 3 bases from V and 4 bases from J; bases unmatched to any gene: 1. CDR3 amino acids: CASSMGLAGGYEQYF. Here the CDR3 DNA reads TGTGCCAGTAGTATGGGACTAGCGGGAGGATACGAGCAGTACTTC.

V and J are TRBV2 and TRBJ2-7; 15 nucleotides agree with TRBD2. The germline gives CDR1 SNHLY, CDR2 FYNNEI. The CDR3 has 21 residues. V shed 6 bases, J shed 1 base, and the junction held 19 bases outside the gene matches. DNA for the CDR3: TGTGCCAGCAGACTTACTTCGGGACTAGCGGGAGGCCCACCAAAATCCTACGAGCAGTACTTC. It yields the protein CASRLTSGLAGGPPKSYEQYF.

Points on this clone: Other DNA sequences within the sample encode an identical CDR3. The chain recombines TRBV6-1 with TRBJ2-7; 10 bases line up with TRBD1. Germline lookup yields CDR1 MNHNS and CDR2 SASEGT. CDR3 length: 15 amino acids. V lost 1 base, J lost 4 bases, and 4 bases stayed unmatched. In DNA, the CDR3 is TGTGCCAGCAGTGAAGACTGGACAGGGGGATACGAGCAGTACTTC. This encodes CASSEDWTGGYEQYF.

The gene calls are TRBV4-1 and TRBJ1-4, with D perhaps matching TRBD1 (5 bases). Per the germline V gene, CDR1 is MGHRA and CDR2 is YSYEKL. Trimming removed 1 base at V and 7 bases at J, with 16 bases between. The CDR3 is 16 amino acids. The CDR3 sequence is CASSQGRGGDGEKLFF. CDR3 coding DNA: TGCGCCAGCAGCCAAGGGCGGGGTGGGGACGGTGAAAAACTGTTTTTT.

The genes are TRBV18 and TRBJ1-5, with TRBD1 identical over 9 bases. This CDR3 region has 16 residues. Germline lookup yields CDR1 KGHSH and CDR2 LQKENI. With 6 bases clipped from V and 0 bases from J, the junction kept 6 bases outside the gene matches. CDR3 residues: CASSGQGPNSNQPQHF. The CDR3 DNA reads TGTGCCAGCTCGGGACAGGGTCCAAATAGCAATCAGCCCCAGCATTTT.

The rearrangement joins TRBV7-9 to TRBJ2-7; tentatively, D is TRBD1 or TRBD2 (5 bases each). Trimming cost V 5 bases and J 0 bases, with 14 bases left between them. Germline lookup yields CDR1 SEHNR and CDR2 FQNEAQ (reference sequence). The CDR3 is 15 residues long. DNA of the CDR3: TGTGCCAGCAGCCGCACGGGGCGGACCTCCTACGAGCAGTACTTC. Encoded protein: CASSRTGRTSYEQYF. Complete variable domain (other parts from reference TRBV7-9 and TRBJ2-7): DTGVSQNPRHKITKRGQNVTFRCDPISEHNRLYWYRQTLGQGPEFLTYFQNEAQLEKSRLLSDRFSAERPKGSFSTLEIQRTEQGDSAMYLCASSRTGRTSYEQYFGPGTRLTVT.

The table lists this clone with a count of one. The chain couples TRBV4-3 to TRBJ2-3; D gene unclear. There are 15 residues in the CDR3. Trimming stripped 0 bases from V and 6 bases from J, with 13 bases between. Germline V gene data show CDR1 as LGHNA and CDR2 as YSLEER. CDR3 amino acids: CASSQEQQRWDTQYF. The CDR3 DNA is TGCGCCAGCAGCCAAGAACAGCAGCGATGGGATACGCAGTATTTT.

V is TRBV10-1 and J is TRBJ2-2, with D unresolved. CDR1 and CDR2 from the germline V gene are WNHNN and SYGVQD (reference sequence). The V and J ends lost 4 bases and 2 bases respectively, with 8 bases between them. CDR3 length: 14 amino acids. The CDR3 coding sequence is TGCGCCAGCAGTGCTCAGGATAACACCGGGGAGCTGTTTTTT. Protein sequence: CASSAQDNTGELFF.

The rearrangement joins TRBV14 to TRBJ2-3, with 7 bases lining up with TRBD1. Germline CDR1 reads SGHDN; CDR2 reads FVKESK. V trimming: 0 bases; J trimming: 3 bases; junction bases outside the gene matches: 6. CDR3 length: 16 amino acids. CDR3 sequence reads: CASSQDLGRGTDTQYF. In DNA, the CDR3 is TGTGCCAGCAGCCAAGATCTAGGCAGGGGGACAGATACGCAGTATTTT.

The rearrangement joins TRBV7-9 to TRBJ1-1; possible D gene TRBD1, 6 bases. Germline CDR1 SEHNR, CDR2 FQNEAQ (reference sequence). The V end lost 5 bases, the J end lost 8 bases, and 18 bases lay between the germline ends. CDR3 length equals 14 residues. The CDR3 sequence is CASSTHTGDREAFF. As DNA, the CDR3 is TGTGCCAGCAGCACCCACACGGGAGACAGGGAAGCTTTCTTT.

This clone was recorded once. The chain combines TRBV19 with TRBJ2-7, with TRBD2 identical over 7 bases. The germline gives CDR1 LNHDA, CDR2 SQIVND (reference sequence). This CDR3 comprises 16 residues. J was trimmed by 2 bases and V by 5 bases; bases with no gene match: 12. The CDR3, as DNA: TGTGCCAGTAGTCCGGGGGAGGGCCTCCCGACCTACGAGCAGTACTTC. As protein: CASSPGEGLPTYEQYF.

V and J are TRBV7-6 and TRBJ1-6; D may be TRBD1 (5 bases). Germline V gene lookup returns CDR1 SGHVS and CDR2 FNYEAQ. CDR3 length: 16 residues. The germline V and J ends were trimmed by 1 base and 7 bases, with 14 bases remaining between them. The CDR3 sequence is CASSLGQLSVNSPLHF. In nucleotides, the CDR3 is TGTGCCAGCAGCTTAGGACAGTTGTCGGTAAATTCACCCCTCCACTTT.

J is TRBJ2-7 and V is TRBV7-2; D is ambiguous. V lost 5 bases and J lost 5, with 13 bases in between. The CDR3 runs 13 residues. Germline values: CDR1 SGHTA, CDR2 FQGNSA. CDR3 coding DNA: TGTGCCAGCAGCCCGAAGGTGGGCGACGAGCAGTACTTC. This codes for CASSPKVGDEQYF.

V usage is TRBV9 and J usage is TRBJ1-1, with D unclear. The V gene lost 1 base and the J gene lost 3 bases, with 7 bases spanning the gap. This CDR3 comprises 13 residues. The germline CDR1 and CDR2 sequences are SGDLS and YYNGEE. DNA for the CDR3: TGTGCCAGCAGCGTAAAAACAGACACTGAAGCTTTCTTT. Amino acids: CASSVKTDTEAFF.

The V gene is TRBV7-3, the J gene TRBJ1-2; D call uncertain. Germline V gene data show CDR1 as SGHTA and CDR2 as FQGTGA. The CDR3 has 15 amino acids. Trimming stripped 1 base from V and 6 bases from J, with 15 bases between. CDR3 bases: TGTGCCAGCAGCTTAAACGCTGGGAATTTGCATGGCTACACCTTC. Its protein is CASSLNAGNLHGYTF.

The chain joins TRBV10-2 to TRBJ2-5, with TRBD2 as a possible D gene (6 bases). The V and J ends lost 10 bases and 10 bases respectively, with 25 bases between them. Germline CDR1 and CDR2: WSHSY and SAAADI. CDR3 size: 14 residues. CDR3 sequence reads: CAIGSGLLLSHQYF. CDR3 bases: TGCGCCATAGGATCGGGACTTCTGTTATCCCACCAGTACTTC.

V usage is TRBV6-1 and J usage is TRBJ2-1; the match to TRBD2 covers 7 bases. From germline, CDR1 is MNHNS and CDR2 SASEGT. With 7 bases clipped from V and 9 bases from J, the junction kept 9 bases outside the gene matches. The CDR3 sequence is 13 residues long. CDR3 amino acids: CASNQGGSIEQFF. The CDR3 bases are TGTGCCAGCAATCAGGGCGGGAGCATTGAGCAGTTCTTC.

This clone was detected once. The chain combines TRBV2 with TRBJ1-1, with D unclear. The V and J ends lost 7 bases and 1 base respectively, with 10 bases between them. CDR3 length equals 13 residues. Germline V gene lookup returns CDR1 SNHLY and CDR2 FYNNEI. CDR3 DNA sequence: TGTGCCAGCACGGTGTCGGGGAACACTGAAGCTTTCTTT. Amino acids: CASTVSGNTEAFF.

Only one count was recorded for this clone. CDR3: CASSYTQVPYEQYF. In nucleotides, the CDR3 is TGCGCCAGCAGCTACACGCAGGTCCCCTACGAGCAGTACTTC. The chain recombines TRBV5-1 with TRBJ2-7, with D unresolved. CDR3 size: 14 residues. The germline gives CDR1 SGHRS, CDR2 YFSETQ. Between the trimmed V and J ends, which lost 3 bases and 2 bases, there was a span of 12 bases.

This chain connects TRBV30 to TRBJ2-7; 8 nucleotides align to TRBD2. The germline V gene has CDR1 GTSNPN and CDR2 SVGIG (reference sequence). V was pared by 4 bases and J by 3 bases, with 5 bases of the junction left unmatched. This CDR3 has 13 residues. The CDR3 is CAWIRAGVYEQYF. The DNA for the CDR3 is TGTGCCTGGATACGAGCGGGGGTCTACGAGCAGTACTTC.

The rearrangement links TRBV5-4 to TRBJ2-5, with D uncertain. The ends were cut back, 4 bases at V and 5 bases at J, with 12 bases in the middle. The germline CDR1 and CDR2 sequences are SGHNT and YYREEE (reference sequence). The CDR3 runs 13 residues. The CDR3 nucleotides are TGTGCCAGCAGCCAGGCTCTTCGCGAGACCCAGTACTTC. Its translation: CASSQALRETQYF.